This entry describes one TCR beta chain. This clonotype was detected only a few times. No antigen is known for it. No base qualities exist here, and no much larger clone lies one base off it. Its CDR3 holds 15 amino acids, cysteine through phenylalanine. This entry keeps only the CDR3 DNA: 45 bases, framed from base 1. For CDR1 and CDR2, the germline V gene (reference sequence) lists MNHNY and SVGAGI. Trimming takes 6 bases from V and 7 bases from J, and the germline ends sit 16 bases apart. This sample is part of a study of T-cell memory formation after mild COVID-19 (dated by TCRdb to 2020 to 2023). Background on the whole study: TCR sequence clusters from the two donors were largely donor specific. Two young, previously healthy adult volunteers made up the cohort, one male and one female. Longitudinal TCRalpha and TCRbeta repertoire sequencing tracked T-cell clones expanding and contracting after mild COVID-19 in a couple of donors.

The paper's findings and limits, for the study overall: The study included only two mild cases, and larger cohorts that include severe cases with pre-infection samples were judged to be necessary. Balanced CD4/CD8 phenotypes were observed for clones contracting from day 15 to 85, whereas a bias towards CD4+ was observed for a second wave of clones expanding from day 15 to 37. Some responding clones were detected in pre-infection memory, which suggested that pre-existing cross-reactive memory T cells had joined the SARS-CoV-2 response. Whether the second-wave clones peaking on day 37 were SARS-CoV-2 specific was not confirmed. Contracting CD4+ clones were located mainly in the CM and EM memory subsets, whereas CD8+ clones were found to be enriched in EMRA.

The listed sequencing device is Illumina NovaSeq 6000. cDNA libraries for TCRalpha and TCRbeta were prepared by 5'RACE using constant-segment primers, with sample barcodes and unique molecular identifiers added. RNA was extracted from every sample with Trizol reagent. The libraries were amplified in two PCR steps, and the second step added a second sample barcode and Illumina TruSeq adapters. Sequencing of libraries was performed on an Illumina NovaSeq with 2 x 150 bp paired-end reads. On the authors' methods: The reads were demultiplexed and collapsed into UMI-guided consensus sequences using migec v1.2.7. With mixcr v2.1.11, UMI consensuses were aligned to TRA and TRB V and J templates and assembled into clonotypes. Clonotypes were classified as expanded or contracted when called significant by both edgeR and NoisET, with noise models trained on biological replicates. edgeR calls used a false discovery rate-adjusted p below 0.01 and a log2 fold-change threshold of 1. As an exploratory analysis of dynamics, max-normalized trajectories of the 1000 most abundant clonotypes were examined with PCA combined with hierarchical clustering. Separately sequenced CD4+ and CD8+ repertoires were used to assign the CD4 or CD8 phenotype of responding clones. Clones were called with MiXCR by TCRdb after fastp trimmed the public reads at Q25, and only in-frame beta chains were retained. Rows are unified per CDR3 protein, each entry keeping the most common DNA and genes. TCRdb, not the authors, supplied the V and J calls. The sample includes about 320,000 distinct CDR3 sequences, with 13% to 15% observed a single time. The ten largest clones represent 20% to 25% of the sample.

Ficoll-Paque density gradient centrifugation was the method used to isolate PBMCs. Source material: PBMCs or a T cell subset sorted from them (not recorded which). This clonotype was obtained from a man aged 18 to 29 who had mild COVID-19 (a few samples of this study predate the infection). The sample titles of this study are shuffled in the database, so cell type and time point are left out; the donor was told from shared clones. The V and J segments used are TRBV6-6 and TRBJ1-6; a tentative D match to TRBD1 spans 5 bases. The encoded CDR3 is CASRKGVGVNSPLHF. The nucleotide sequence is given as TGTGCCAGCAGGAAAGGGGTAGGGGTGAATTCACCCCTCCACTTT.